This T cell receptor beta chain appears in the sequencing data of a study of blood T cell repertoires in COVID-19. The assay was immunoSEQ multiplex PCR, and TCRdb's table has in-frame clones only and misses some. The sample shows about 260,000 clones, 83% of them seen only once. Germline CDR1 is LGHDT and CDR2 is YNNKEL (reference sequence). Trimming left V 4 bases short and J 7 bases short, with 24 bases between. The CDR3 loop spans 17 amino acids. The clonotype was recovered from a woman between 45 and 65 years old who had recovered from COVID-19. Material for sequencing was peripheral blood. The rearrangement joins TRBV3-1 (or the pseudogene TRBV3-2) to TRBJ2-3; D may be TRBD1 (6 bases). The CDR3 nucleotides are TGTGCCAGCAGCCGCGACCTAGGGGGATTCCGCGTTAATACGCAGTATTTT. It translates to CASSRDLGGFRVNTQYF.